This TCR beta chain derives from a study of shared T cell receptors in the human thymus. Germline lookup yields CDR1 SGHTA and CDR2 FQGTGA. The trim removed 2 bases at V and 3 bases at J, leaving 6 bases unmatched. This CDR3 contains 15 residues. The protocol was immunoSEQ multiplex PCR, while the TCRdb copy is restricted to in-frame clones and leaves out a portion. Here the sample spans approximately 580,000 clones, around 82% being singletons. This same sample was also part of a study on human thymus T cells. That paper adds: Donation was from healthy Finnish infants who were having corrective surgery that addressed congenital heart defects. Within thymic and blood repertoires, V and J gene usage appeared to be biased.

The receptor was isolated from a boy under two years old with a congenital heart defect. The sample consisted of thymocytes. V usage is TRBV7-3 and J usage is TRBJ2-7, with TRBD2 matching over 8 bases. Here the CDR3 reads CASSLHSGTSYEQYF. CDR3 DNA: TGTGCCAGCAGCTTACATTCCGGGACTAGCTACGAGCAGTACTTC.